These T cell receptor beta chains were read from a single sample in a study of naive and memory T cell subsets. TCRdb reanalysed the UMI-ligation and nested PCR reads using MiXCR and keeps one entry per CDR3 protein. The table lists nearly 800 distinct CDR3 sequences, around 3.4% of them singletons, with under 25% in the top ten. The source was skin, collected from a tuberculin skin test site or a saline-injected site (not recorded which). Source of these receptors: an adult in good health. CDR3s leave out the opening cysteine and the closing phenylalanine or tryptophan.

V	CDR3
TRBV18	ASSPPNPRNNEQF
TRBV18	ASSVVGHTDTQY
TRBV29-1	SVSGLAGERGQF
TRBV11-1	ASSFAGASVYEQY
TRBV6-1	ASSQGLFGNQPQH
TRBV11-2	ASSLELAGATDTQY
TRBV10-2	ASSAAKGLAYEQY
TRBV2	ASRGPGQWAGELF
TRBV29-1	SVRGLREKLF
TRBV29-1	SAGPGLASEQY
TRBV11-2	ASSLAGEREQY
TRBV21-1	ASSKSAGGGQGGVRGGNQPQH
TRBV27	ASSFTGSDYEQY
TRBV18	ASSPTGGENANYGYT
TRBV6-5	ASSARTGGTEAF
TRBV6-5	ASREGPSNYGYT
TRBV7-9	ASGRAVWDEQY
TRBV14	ASSQATGGYYEQY
TRBV6-5	ASSLREGGGYT
TRBV3-1	ASSQEGVGRGNEKLF
TRBV4-1	ASSPFSDGGDRETQY
TRBV6-1	ASSAMPGTQTEAF
TRBV7-2	ASSFPGRPDTQY
TRBV7-9	ASSFIAASLTGELF
TRBV20-1	SASGSVRWGTDTQY
TRBV18	ASSPPGVSGANVLT
TRBV14	ASSQLRLADNNEQF
TRBV3-1	ASSPPGRLLNTEAF